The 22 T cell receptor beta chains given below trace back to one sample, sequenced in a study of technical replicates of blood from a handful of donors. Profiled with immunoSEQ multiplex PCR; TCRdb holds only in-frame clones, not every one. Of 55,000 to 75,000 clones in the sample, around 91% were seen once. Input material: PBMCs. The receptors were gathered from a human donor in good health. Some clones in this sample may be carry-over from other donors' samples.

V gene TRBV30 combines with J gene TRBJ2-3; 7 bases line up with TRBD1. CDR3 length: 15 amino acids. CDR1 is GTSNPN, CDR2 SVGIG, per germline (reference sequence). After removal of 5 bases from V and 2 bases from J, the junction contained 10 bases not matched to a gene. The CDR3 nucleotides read TGTGCCTGGGCCCGGGACAGTTCACTCACAGATACGCAGTATTTT. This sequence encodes CAWARDSSLTDTQYF.

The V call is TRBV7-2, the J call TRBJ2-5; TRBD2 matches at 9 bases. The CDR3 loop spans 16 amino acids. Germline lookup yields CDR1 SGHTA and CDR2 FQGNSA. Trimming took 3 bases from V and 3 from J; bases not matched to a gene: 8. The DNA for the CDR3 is TGTGCCAGCAGCTTCAACCTGGCGGGAGGGAAAGAGACCCAGTACTTC. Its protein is CASSFNLAGGKETQYF. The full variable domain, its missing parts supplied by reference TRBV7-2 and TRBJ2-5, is GAGVSQSPSNKVTEKGKDVELRCDPISGHTALYWYRQSLGQGLEFLIYFQGNSAPDKSGLPSDRFSAERTGGSVSTLTIQRTQQEDSAVYLCASSFNLAGGKETQYFGPGTRLLVL.

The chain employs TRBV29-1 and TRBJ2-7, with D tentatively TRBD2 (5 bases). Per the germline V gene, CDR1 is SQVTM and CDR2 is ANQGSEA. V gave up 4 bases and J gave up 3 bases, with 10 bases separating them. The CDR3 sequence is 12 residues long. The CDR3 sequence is CSVGEGLYEQYF. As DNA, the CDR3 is TGCAGCGTTGGTGAGGGTCTCTACGAGCAGTACTTC.

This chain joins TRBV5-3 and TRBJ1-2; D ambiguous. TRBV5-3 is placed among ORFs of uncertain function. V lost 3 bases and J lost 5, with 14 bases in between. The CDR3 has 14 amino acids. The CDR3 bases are TGTGCCAGAAGCTCGGACCGGGGAGCATATGGCTACACCTTC. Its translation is CARSSDRGAYGYTF.

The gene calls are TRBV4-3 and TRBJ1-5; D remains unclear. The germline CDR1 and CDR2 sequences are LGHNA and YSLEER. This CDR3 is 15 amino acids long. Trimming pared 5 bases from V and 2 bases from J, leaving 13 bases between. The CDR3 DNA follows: TGCGCCAGCAGCGTCCAAGTAGGAGGCAATCAGCCCCAGCATTTT. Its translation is CASSVQVGGNQPQHF.

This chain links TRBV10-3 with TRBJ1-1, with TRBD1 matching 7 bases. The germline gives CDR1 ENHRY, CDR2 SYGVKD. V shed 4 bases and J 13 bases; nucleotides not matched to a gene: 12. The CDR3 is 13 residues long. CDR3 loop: CAISARGGTEDFF. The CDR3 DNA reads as TGTGCCATCAGTGCCCGGGGGGGGACAGAGGATTTCTTT.

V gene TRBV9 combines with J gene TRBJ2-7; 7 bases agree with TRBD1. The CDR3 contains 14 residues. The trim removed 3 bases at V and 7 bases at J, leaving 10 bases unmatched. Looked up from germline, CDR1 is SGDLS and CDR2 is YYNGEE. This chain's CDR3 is CASSGRGTEGEQYF. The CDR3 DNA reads TGTGCCAGCAGCGGCAGAGGGACAGAGGGAGAGCAGTACTTC.

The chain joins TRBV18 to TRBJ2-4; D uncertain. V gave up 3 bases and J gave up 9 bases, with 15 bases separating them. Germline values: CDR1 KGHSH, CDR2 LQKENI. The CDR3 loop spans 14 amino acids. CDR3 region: CASSPQGTVGIQYF. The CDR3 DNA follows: TGTGCCAGCTCACCCCAAGGCACAGTGGGCATTCAGTACTTC.

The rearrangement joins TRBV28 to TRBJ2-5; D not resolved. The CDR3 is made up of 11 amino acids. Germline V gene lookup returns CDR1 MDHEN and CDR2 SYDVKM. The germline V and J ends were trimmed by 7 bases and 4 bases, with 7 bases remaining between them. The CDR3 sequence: CASTSGETQYF. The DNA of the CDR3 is TGTGCCAGCACCTCGGGAGAGACCCAGTACTTC. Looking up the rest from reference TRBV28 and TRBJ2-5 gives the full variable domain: DVKVTQSSRYLVKRTGEKVFLECVQDMDHENMFWYRQDPGLGLRLIYFSYDVKMKEKGDIPEGYSVSREKKERFSLILESASTNQTSMYLCASTSGETQYFGPGTRLLVL.

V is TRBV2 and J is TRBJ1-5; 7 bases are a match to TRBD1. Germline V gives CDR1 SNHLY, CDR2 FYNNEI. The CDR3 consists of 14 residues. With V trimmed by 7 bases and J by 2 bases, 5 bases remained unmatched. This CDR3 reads CASTLTGGNQPQHF. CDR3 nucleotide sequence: TGTGCCAGCACCCTTACAGGGGGCAATCAGCCCCAGCATTTT.

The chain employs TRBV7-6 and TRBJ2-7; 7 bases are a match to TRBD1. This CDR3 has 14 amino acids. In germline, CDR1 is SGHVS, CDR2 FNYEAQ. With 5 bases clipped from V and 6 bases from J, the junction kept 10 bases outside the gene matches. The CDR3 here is CASSEGQLTVEQYF. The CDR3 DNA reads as TGTGCCAGCAGCGAGGGACAGCTGACGGTCGAGCAGTACTTC.

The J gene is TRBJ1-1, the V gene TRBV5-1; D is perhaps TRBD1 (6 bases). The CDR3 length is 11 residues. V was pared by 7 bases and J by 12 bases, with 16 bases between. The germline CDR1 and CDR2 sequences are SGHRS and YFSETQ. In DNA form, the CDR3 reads TGCGCCAGCGGTGGGGGCGTTGAGACTTTCTTT. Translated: CASGGGVETFF.

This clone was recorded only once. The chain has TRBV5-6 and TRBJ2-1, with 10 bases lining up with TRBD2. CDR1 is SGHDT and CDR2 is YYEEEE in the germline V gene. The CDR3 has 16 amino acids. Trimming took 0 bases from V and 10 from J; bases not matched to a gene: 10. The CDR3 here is CASSLASGGADREQFF. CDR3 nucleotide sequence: TGTGCCAGCAGCTTGGCCAGCGGGGGGGCCGACAGGGAGCAGTTCTTC.

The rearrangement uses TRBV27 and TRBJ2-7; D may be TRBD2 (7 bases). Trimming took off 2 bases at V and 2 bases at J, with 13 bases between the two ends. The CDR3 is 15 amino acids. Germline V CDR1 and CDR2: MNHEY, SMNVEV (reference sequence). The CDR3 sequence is CASSLIGGRAYEQYF. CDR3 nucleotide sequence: TGTGCCAGCAGTTTAATCGGGGGGCGGGCCTACGAGCAGTACTTC.

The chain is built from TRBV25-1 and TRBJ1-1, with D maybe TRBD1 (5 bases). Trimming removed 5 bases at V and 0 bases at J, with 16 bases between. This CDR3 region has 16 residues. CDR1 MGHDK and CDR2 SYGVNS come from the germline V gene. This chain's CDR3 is CASSPGSTKLNTEAFF. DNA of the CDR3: TGTGCCAGCAGTCCAGGGTCAACCAAGTTGAACACTGAAGCTTTCTTT.

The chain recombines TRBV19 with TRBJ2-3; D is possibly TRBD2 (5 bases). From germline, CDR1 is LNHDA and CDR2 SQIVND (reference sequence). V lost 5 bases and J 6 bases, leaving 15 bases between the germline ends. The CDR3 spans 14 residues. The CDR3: CASSDGGLGDTQYF. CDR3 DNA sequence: TGTGCCAGTAGTGATGGCGGGCTGGGGGATACGCAGTATTTT.

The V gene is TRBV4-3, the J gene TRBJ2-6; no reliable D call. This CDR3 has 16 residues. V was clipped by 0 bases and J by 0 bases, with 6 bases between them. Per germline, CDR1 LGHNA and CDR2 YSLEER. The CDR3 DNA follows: TGCGCCAGCAGCCAAGAAATCGGCTCTGGGGCCAACGTCCTGACTTTC. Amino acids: CASSQEIGSGANVLTF.

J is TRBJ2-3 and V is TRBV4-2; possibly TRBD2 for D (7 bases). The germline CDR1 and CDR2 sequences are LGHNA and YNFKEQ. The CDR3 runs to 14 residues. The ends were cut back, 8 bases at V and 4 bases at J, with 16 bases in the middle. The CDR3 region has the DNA TGTGCCAGCGGGAGGGGGGGGCCTTCAGATACGCAGTATTTT. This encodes CASGRGGPSDTQYF.

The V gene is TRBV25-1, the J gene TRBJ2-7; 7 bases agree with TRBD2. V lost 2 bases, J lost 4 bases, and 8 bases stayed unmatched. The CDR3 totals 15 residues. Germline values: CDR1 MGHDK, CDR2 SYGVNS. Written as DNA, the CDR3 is TGTGCCAGCAGTGAAAGGGAGGGGACCCCTTACGAGCAGTACTTC. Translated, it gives CASSEREGTPYEQYF.

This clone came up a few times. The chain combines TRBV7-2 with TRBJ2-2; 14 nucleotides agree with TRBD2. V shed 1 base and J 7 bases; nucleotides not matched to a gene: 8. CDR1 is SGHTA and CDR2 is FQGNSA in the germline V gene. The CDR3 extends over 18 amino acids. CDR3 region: CASSLGTSGRRLGGELFF. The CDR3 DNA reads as TGTGCCAGCAGCTTAGGGACTAGCGGGAGGAGGCTCGGCGGGGAGCTGTTTTTT.

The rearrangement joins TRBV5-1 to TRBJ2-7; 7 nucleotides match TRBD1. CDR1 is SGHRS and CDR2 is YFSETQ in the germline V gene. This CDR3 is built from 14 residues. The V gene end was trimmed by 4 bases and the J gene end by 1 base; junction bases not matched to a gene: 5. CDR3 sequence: CASSARDSSYEQYF. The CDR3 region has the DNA TGCGCCAGCAGCGCCCGGGACAGTTCCTACGAGCAGTACTTC.

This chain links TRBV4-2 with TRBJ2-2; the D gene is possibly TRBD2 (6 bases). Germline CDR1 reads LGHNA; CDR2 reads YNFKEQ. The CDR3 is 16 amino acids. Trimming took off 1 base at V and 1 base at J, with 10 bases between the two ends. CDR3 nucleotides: TGTGCCAGCAGCCAAGCCACGCGGGAGAACACCGGGGAGCTGTTTTTT. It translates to CASSQATRENTGELFF.